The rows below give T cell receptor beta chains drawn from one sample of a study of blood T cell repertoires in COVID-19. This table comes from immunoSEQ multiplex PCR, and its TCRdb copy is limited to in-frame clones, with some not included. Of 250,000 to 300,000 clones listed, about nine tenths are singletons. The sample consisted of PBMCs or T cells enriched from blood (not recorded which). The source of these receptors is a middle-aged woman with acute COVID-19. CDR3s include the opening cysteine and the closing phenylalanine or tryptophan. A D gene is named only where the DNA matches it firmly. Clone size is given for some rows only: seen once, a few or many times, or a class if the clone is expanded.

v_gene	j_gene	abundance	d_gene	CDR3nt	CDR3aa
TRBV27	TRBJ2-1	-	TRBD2	TGTGCCAGCAGTCCCCTCTCCTCTAGCGGGGGCTACAATGAGCAGTTCTTC	CASSPLSSSGGYNEQFF
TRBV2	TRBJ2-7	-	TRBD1	TGTGCCAGCAACCACGGGACAGGGTCCTACGAGCAGTACTTC	CASNHGTGSYEQYF
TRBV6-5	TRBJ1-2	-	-	TGTGCCAGCAGCGGGAGGGCTCAGGGCTACACCTTC	CASSGRAQGYTF
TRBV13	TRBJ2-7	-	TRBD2	TGTGCCAGCGGATCCGGCGGGGGGATCTACGAGCAGTACTTC	CASGSGGGIYEQYF
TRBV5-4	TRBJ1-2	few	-	TGTGCCAGCAGCTCCGGCGGGTCGCACTATGGCTACACCTTC	CASSSGGSHYGYTF
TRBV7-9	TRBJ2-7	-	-	TGTGCCAGCAGCTTAGATTTTCAGGGGGGCGAGCAGTACTTC	CASSLDFQGGEQYF
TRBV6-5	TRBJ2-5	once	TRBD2	TGTGCCAGCTCTCTAGCGGGGAAAGAGACCCAGTACTTC	CASSLAGKETQYF
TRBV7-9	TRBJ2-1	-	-	TGTGCCAGCAGACCTAAGGCCTCCGCCGGCGCTACGGGCAATGAGCAGTTCTTC	CASRPKASAGATGNEQFF
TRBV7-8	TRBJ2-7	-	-	TGTGCCAGCAGCCTTAATCCCAGGACCTACGAGCAGTACTTC	CASSLNPRTYEQYF
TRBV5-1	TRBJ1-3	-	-	TGCGCCAGCAGCTCCTACTCTGGAAACACCATATATTTT	CASSSYSGNTIYF
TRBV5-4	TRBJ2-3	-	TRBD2	TGTGCCAGCAGCTTCACTAGCGGGGCCCCCCAGACGCAGTATTTT	CASSFTSGAPQTQYF
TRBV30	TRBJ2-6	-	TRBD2	TGTGCCTGGGAGGAAGCGGGGACCTCTGGGGCCAACGTCCTGACTTTC	CAWEEAGTSGANVLTF
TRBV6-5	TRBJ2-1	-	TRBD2	TGTGCCAGCAGTTTTATAGCGGGGGGCTACAATGAGCAGTTCTTC	CASSFIAGGYNEQFF
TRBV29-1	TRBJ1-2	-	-	TGCAGCGTTGCCCCAATGTCTTCTCTCGGGGAGGGAGAGTGGATGTATAGCTACACCTTC	CSVAPMSSLGEGEWMYSYTF
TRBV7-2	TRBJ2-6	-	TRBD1	TGTGCCAGCAGCGTGGGACAGGTTGGGGCCAACGTCCTGACTTTC	CASSVGQVGANVLTF
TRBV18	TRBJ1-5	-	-	TGTGCCAGCTCACCGTCCGGGACAAATAATCAGCCCCAGCATTTT	CASSPSGTNNQPQHF
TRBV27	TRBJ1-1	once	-	TGTGCCAGCAGTTGGGGGAGGGGGTTGAGCACTGAAGCTTTCTTT	CASSWGRGLSTEAFF
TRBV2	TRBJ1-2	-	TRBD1	TGTGCCAGCAGTGGACAGGGGGTTGGCTACACCTTC	CASSGQGVGYTF
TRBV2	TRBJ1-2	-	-	TGTGCCAGCAGTGATGCGGGGTTCTATGGCTACACCTTC	CASSDAGFYGYTF
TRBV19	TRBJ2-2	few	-	TGTGCCAGTAGTATAGAGAGGTTAGCGGAGAACACCGGGGAGCTGTTTTTT	CASSIERLAENTGELFF
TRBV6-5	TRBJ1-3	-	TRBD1	TGTGCCAGCAGGACAGGGGGAACAGGAAACACCATATATTTT	CASRTGGTGNTIYF
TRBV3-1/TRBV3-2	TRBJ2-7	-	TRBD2	TGTGCCAGCAGCCAAGTAGCTACTAGCGGCTCCTACGAGCAGTACTTC	CASSQVATSGSYEQYF
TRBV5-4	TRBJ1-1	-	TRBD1	TGTGCCAGCAGCGGGGGACAGTCTAACACTGAAGCTTTCTTT	CASSGGQSNTEAFF
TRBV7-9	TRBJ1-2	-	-	TGTGCCAGCAGCTTCGGACACCTTTTTGGCTACACCTTC	CASSFGHLFGYTF
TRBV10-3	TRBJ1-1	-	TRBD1	TGTGCCATCAGTGAGTCGTGGACAGGCACCAGTCTTAACACTGAAGCTTTCTTT	CAISESWTGTSLNTEAFF
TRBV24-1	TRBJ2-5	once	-	TGTGCCACCAGTGATCCAGGTATATCGGAGACCCAGTACTTC	CATSDPGISETQYF
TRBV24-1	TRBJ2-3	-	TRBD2	TGTGCCACCAGTGACCCGGGGGGGACCGGCACAGATACGCAGTATTTT	CATSDPGGTGTDTQYF
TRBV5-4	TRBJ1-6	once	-	TGTGCCAGCAGCTTGGACTTAGCCTCACCCCTCCACTTT	CASSLDLASPLHF
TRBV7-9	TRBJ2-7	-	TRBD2	TGTGCCAGCAGCTTGTACAGCGGGGGAACCTACGAGCAGTACTTC	CASSLYSGGTYEQYF
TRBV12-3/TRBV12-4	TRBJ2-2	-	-	TGTGCCAGCAGGCTACAGGGCACCGGGGAGCTGTTTTTT	CASRLQGTGELFF
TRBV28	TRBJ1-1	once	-	TGTGCCAGCAGCCTAGGAATTCGGGCTTTCTTT	CASSLGIRAFF
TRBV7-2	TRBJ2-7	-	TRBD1	TGTGCCAGCAGCTTAGGTTATTTTCGGACAGGGACCGAGCAGTACTTC	CASSLGYFRTGTEQYF
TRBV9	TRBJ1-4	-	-	TGTGCCAGCAGCCTCCGGGACACCTCTAATGAAAAACTGTTTTTT	CASSLRDTSNEKLFF
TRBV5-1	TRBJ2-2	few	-	TGCGCCAGCAGCTTGGAACCGGCAGGGTCAGCCACCGGGGAGCTGTTTTTT	CASSLEPAGSATGELFF
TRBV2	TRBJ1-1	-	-	TGTGCCAGCAAAGGAACTCAACAGGGGAACACTGAAGCTTTCTTT	CASKGTQQGNTEAFF
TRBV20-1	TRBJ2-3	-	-	TGCAGTGCCGCAGATACGCAGTATTTT	CSAADTQYF
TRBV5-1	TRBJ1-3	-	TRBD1	TGCGCCAGCAGCAGGGACAGGCGCTCTGGAAACACCATATATTTT	CASSRDRRSGNTIYF
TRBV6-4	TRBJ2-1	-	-	TGTGCCAGCAGCCCCGAAGGGCACCGGGGGAATGAGCAGTTCTTC	CASSPEGHRGNEQFF
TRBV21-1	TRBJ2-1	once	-	TGTGCCAGCAGCATCCCGGTCGCGGACAGGCTTGACAATGAGCAGTTCTTC	CASSIPVADRLDNEQFF
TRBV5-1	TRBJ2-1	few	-	TGCGCCAGCAGGTCGACTACCAAAGGAGAGCAGTTCTTC	CASRSTTKGEQFF
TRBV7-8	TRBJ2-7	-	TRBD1	TGTGCCAGCAGCTTGGACAGGGTGCCCGAGCAGTACTTC	CASSLDRVPEQYF
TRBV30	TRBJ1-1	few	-	TGTGCCTGGGGACGGGTTAACACTGAAGCTTTCTTT	CAWGRVNTEAFF
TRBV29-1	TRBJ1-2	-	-	TGCAGCGTTATACAGGGAAACTATGGCTACACCTTC	CSVIQGNYGYTF
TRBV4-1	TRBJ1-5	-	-	TGCGCCAGCAGCTCCTGGACAAGCAATCAGCCCCAGCATTTT	CASSSWTSNQPQHF
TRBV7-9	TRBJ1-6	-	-	TGTGCCAGCAGCTTAGCTCGAACATATAATTCACCCCTCCACTTT	CASSLARTYNSPLHF
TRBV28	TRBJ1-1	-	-	TGTGCCACCGGGGGTGGGGCGTACACTGAAGCTTTCTTT	CATGGGAYTEAFF
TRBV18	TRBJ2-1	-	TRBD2	TGTGCCAGCTGCGATCTAGCGGGAGGGCCTTGTGAGCAGTTCTTC	CASCDLAGGPCEQFF
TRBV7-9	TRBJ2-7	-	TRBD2	TGTGCCAGCAGCTGGCCCGGACTAGCGGGATCCTACGAGCAGTACTTC	CASSWPGLAGSYEQYF
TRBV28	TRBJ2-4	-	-	TGTGCCAGCAGCAATGTCGGGATTATCAAAAACATTCAGTACTTC	CASSNVGIIKNIQYF
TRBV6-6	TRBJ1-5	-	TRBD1	TGTGCCAGCAGCGTAGGGACAGGCCGACTCATGCCCCAGCATTTT	CASSVGTGRLMPQHF
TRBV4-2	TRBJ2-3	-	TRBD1	TGTGCCAGCAGAGTAACCGGGCGAGGACAGGGTAGCACAGATACGCAGTATTTT	CASRVTGRGQGSTDTQYF
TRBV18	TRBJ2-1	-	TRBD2	TGTGCCAGCTCCATCCGACTAGCGGGAGACAATGAGCAGTTCTTC	CASSIRLAGDNEQFF
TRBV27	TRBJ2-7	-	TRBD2	TGTGCCAGCAGTTTATCGGGCGGGAGGCATTCCTACGAGCAGTACTTC	CASSLSGGRHSYEQYF
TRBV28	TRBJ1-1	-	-	TGTGCCAGTCAGGGGTGGACTGAAGCTTTCTTT	CASQGWTEAFF
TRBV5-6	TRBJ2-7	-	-	TGTGCCAGCAGCCCTCCGACAGCATCCTACGAGCAGTACTTC	CASSPPTASYEQYF
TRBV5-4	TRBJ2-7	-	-	TGTGCCAGCAGCTTGGGCAGGGCGGTTGGCGAGCAGTACTTC	CASSLGRAVGEQYF
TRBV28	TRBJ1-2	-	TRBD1	TGTGCCAGCAGTGAGGACAGGGAGGAGAGCTATGGCTACACCTTC	CASSEDREESYGYTF